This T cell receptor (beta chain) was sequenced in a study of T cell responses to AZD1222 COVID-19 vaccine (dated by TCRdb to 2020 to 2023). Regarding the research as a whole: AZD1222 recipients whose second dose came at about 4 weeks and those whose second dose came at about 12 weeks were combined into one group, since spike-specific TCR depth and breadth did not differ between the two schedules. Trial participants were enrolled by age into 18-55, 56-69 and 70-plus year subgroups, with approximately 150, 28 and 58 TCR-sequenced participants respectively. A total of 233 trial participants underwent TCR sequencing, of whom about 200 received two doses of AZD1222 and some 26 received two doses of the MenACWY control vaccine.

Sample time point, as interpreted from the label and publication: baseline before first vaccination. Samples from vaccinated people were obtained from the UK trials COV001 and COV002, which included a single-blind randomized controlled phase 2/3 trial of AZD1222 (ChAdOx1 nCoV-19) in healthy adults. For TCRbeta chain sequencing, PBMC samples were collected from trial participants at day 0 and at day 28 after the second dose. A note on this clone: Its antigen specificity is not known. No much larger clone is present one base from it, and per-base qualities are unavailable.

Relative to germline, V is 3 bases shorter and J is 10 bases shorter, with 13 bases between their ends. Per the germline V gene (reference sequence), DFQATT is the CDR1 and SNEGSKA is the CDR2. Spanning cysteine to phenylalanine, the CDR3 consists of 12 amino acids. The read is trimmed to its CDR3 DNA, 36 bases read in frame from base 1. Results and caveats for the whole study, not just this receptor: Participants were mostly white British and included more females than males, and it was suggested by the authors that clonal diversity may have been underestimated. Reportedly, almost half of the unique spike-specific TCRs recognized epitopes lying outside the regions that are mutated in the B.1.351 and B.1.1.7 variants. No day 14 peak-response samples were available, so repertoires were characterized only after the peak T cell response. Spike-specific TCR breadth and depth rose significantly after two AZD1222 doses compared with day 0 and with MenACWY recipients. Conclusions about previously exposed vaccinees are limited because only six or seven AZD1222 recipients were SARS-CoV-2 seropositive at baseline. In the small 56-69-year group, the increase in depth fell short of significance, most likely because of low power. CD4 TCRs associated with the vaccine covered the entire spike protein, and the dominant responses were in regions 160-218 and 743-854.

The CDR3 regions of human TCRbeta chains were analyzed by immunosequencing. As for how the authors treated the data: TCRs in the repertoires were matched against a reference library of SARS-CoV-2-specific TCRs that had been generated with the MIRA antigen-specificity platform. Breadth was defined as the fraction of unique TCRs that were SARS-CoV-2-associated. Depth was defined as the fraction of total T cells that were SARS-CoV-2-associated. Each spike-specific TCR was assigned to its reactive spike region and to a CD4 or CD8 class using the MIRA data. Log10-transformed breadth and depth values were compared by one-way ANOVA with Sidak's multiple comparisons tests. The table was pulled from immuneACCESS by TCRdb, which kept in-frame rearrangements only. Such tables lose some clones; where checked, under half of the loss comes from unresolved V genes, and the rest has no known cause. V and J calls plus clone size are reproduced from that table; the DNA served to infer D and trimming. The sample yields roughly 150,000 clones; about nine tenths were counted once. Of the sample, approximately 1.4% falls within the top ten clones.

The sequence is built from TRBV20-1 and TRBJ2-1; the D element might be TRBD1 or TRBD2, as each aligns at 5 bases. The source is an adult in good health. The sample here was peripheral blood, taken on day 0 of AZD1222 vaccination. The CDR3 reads CSASGTPGEQFF. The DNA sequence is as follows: TGCAGTGCTAGTGGGACGCCGGGGGAGCAGTTCTTC.